These 28 T cell receptor beta chains were all obtained from the same sample, sequenced in a study of identical twins. MiXCR was run by TCRdb on the 5' RACE reads, yielding one entry per CDR3 protein. The sample holds hundreds of thousands of distinct CDR3 sequences, approximately 9% seen once. This same sample was also taken into another study, of yellow fever vaccine responses in identical twins.

Sequences were obtained from PBMCs. These receptors came from a woman under 30 in good health.

The rearrangement joins TRBV2 to TRBJ2-3, with D uncertain. The CDR3 runs 16 residues. Germline V CDR1 and CDR2: SNHLY, FYNNEI. The V end was cut by 3 bases, the J end by 5 bases, with 18 bases between. The CDR3 nucleotides are TGTGCCAGCAGTGAGCCCCCCTCCAAGGGTTTAGATACGCAGTATTTT. Translation: CASSEPPSKGLDTQYF.

This chain joins TRBV6-5 and TRBJ2-1; 9 bases are a match to TRBD1. The V gene's germline CDR1 is MNHEY and CDR2 SVGAGI. After removal of 5 bases from V and 3 bases from J, the junction contained 5 bases not matched to a gene. This CDR3 contains 15 residues. The CDR3 here is CASSNRGLGYNEQFF. The CDR3 DNA sequence: TGTGCCAGCAGTAACAGGGGGCTTGGCTACAATGAGCAGTTCTTC.

The chain recombines TRBV7-2 with TRBJ2-7, with 12 bases lining up with TRBD2. Germline V gives CDR1 SGHTA, CDR2 FQGNSA. This CDR3 contains 15 residues. V was pared by 5 bases and J by 0 bases, with 2 bases of the junction left unmatched. The CDR3 coding sequence is TGTGCCAGCAGCCAACTAGCGGGGGGCTCCTACGAGCAGTACTTC. This sequence encodes CASSQLAGGSYEQYF.

The chain carries TRBV6-2 or TRBV6-3 and TRBJ1-5; D is undetermined. CDR1 is MNHEY, CDR2 SVGEGT, per germline. Trimming shortened V by 0 bases and J by 11 bases, and 11 bases separated the two germline ends. CDR3 length: 13 amino acids. CDR3 amino acids: CASSYSESQTQHF. The CDR3 coding sequence is TGTGCCAGCAGTTACTCCGAGTCCCAGACCCAGCATTTT.

This clonotype turned up a few times. The chain uses TRBV6-5 and TRBJ1-3; D call uncertain. V shed 2 bases and J shed 2 bases, with 10 bases lying between them. In germline, CDR1 is MNHEY, CDR2 SVGAGI. This CDR3 has 15 amino acids. In DNA, the CDR3 is TGTGCCAGCAGTTACGACCACGCGGCTGGAAACACCATATATTTT. It is translated as CASSYDHAAGNTIYF.

This clonotype was seen more than once but under ten times. The V and J genes are TRBV5-1 and TRBJ2-6, with a tentative D call TRBD1 (5 bases). The CDR3 runs to 15 residues. Germline CDR1 and CDR2: SGHRS and YFSETQ. Deletions cut 0 bases from V and 10 bases from J, with 14 bases between. This CDR3 reads CASSLEGVDENVLTF. DNA of the CDR3: TGCGCCAGCAGCTTGGAAGGGGTGGACGAAAACGTCCTGACTTTC.

The chain is built from TRBV11-2 and TRBJ2-3; 9 nucleotides line up with TRBD2. The CDR3 consists of 17 residues. CDR1 and CDR2 from the germline V gene are SGHAT and FQNNGV. Losses at the gene ends were 1 base for V and 1 base for J; bases not matched to a gene: 6. The CDR3 DNA is TGTGCCAGCAGCTTAGGGGGAAGGACTAGCGGCACAGATACGCAGTATTTT. Its translation is CASSLGGRTSGTDTQYF.

In its sample, this clonotype was seen a few times. The rearrangement links TRBV7-2 to TRBJ2-5; D gene unclear. The CDR3 has 14 amino acids. Germline V gene data show CDR1 as SGHTA and CDR2 as FQGNSA. The ends were cut back, 5 bases at V and 4 bases at J, with 14 bases in the middle. The CDR3 sequence is CASSRTPAVETQYF. In DNA, the CDR3 is TGTGCCAGCAGCCGTACCCCGGCGGTAGAGACCCAGTACTTC.

This clonotype was observed a few times. The rearrangement links TRBV10-3 to TRBJ1-4, with D maybe TRBD1 (5 bases). This CDR3 contains 15 residues. Germline assignment: CDR1 ENHRY and CDR2 SYGVKD. Trimming left V 0 bases short and J 7 bases short, with 12 bases between. DNA for the CDR3: TGTGCCATCAGTGAGTCGGAGCGGGGCGGTGAAAAACTGTTTTTT. This sequence encodes CAISESERGGEKLFF.

The genes are TRBV9 and TRBJ1-6; 9 bases align to TRBD1. Trimming at V came to 4 bases and at J to 8 bases, leaving 7 bases not matched to a gene. Germline V gives CDR1 SGDLS, CDR2 YYNGEE. The CDR3 is 15 residues long. The DNA for the CDR3 is TGTGCCAGCAGCTCACCCGGGACAGGGTATTCACCCCTCCACTTT. Translated, it gives CASSSPGTGYSPLHF.

This clonotype was counted at least ten times. This chain uses TRBV5-1 with TRBJ2-3; D might be TRBD2 (6 bases). The V and J ends lost 0 bases and 1 base respectively, with 12 bases between them. Germline lookup yields CDR1 SGHRS and CDR2 YFSETQ. There are 16 residues in the CDR3. CDR3 sequence: CASSLGSRGGTDTQYF. As DNA, the CDR3 is TGCGCCAGCAGCTTGGGGTCTCGCGGGGGCACAGATACGCAGTATTTT.

The sample holds many counts of this clonotype. The chain links TRBV6-2 or TRBV6-3 to TRBJ2-5; 11 positions match TRBD2. CDR3 length: 16 residues. The ends lost 2 bases at V and 5 bases at J; junction bases unmatched: 7. Germline-derived CDR1 and CDR2 are MNHEY and SVGEGT. The CDR3 sequence: CASSYTSGSFRETQYF. The CDR3 region has the DNA TGTGCCAGCAGTTACACTAGCGGGAGTTTTAGGGAGACCCAGTACTTC.

This clonotype was counted ten times or more. The CDR3 nucleotides read TGCAGTGCTAGACTGACAGACTATTATCAGCCCCAGCATTTT. It yields the protein CSARLTDYYQPQHF. V gene TRBV20-1 combines with J gene TRBJ1-5; tentative D call: TRBD1 (5 bases). The germline CDR1 and CDR2 sequences are DFQATT and SNEGSKA (reference sequence). The V and J ends lost 2 bases and 5 bases respectively, with 13 bases between them. The CDR3 extends over 14 amino acids.

Ten or more counts support this clonotype. The chain is built from TRBV5-1 and TRBJ2-3; D remains unclear. V shed 0 bases and J shed 0 bases, with 8 bases lying between them. CDR3 length equals 15 residues. Germline V gene sequence: CDR1 SGHRS, CDR2 YFSETQ. The DNA of the CDR3 is TGCGCCAGCAGCTTGGAACAGCTTAGCACAGATACGCAGTATTTT. Translated: CASSLEQLSTDTQYF. Complete variable domain (other parts from reference TRBV5-1 and TRBJ2-3): KAGVTQTPRYLIKTRGQQVTLSCSPISGHRSVSWYQQTPGQGLQFLFEYFSETQRNKGNFPGRFSGRQFSNSRSEMNVSTLELGDSALYLCASSLEQLSTDTQYFGPGTRLTVL.

The V and J genes are TRBV24-1 and TRBJ2-7, with a tentative D call TRBD2 (7 bases). This CDR3 has 20 residues. The ends were cut back, 5 bases at V and 3 bases at J, with 31 bases in the middle. CDR1 is KGHDR and CDR2 is SFDVKD in the germline V gene. The CDR3 bases are TGTGCCACCAGTGCCCCCCCGACGAGGAGGGGGGGGATGATGGTCTACGAGCAGTACTTC. Amino acids: CATSAPPTRRGGMMVYEQYF.

This clonotype has only a few counts. J is TRBJ2-1 and V is TRBV5-1; possibly TRBD1 for D (5 bases). The V end lost 2 bases, the J end lost 5 bases, and 11 bases lay between the germline ends. The CDR3 contains 14 residues. CDR1 is SGHRS, CDR2 YFSETQ, per germline. The CDR3 region is CASSLGATHNEQFF. CDR3 coding DNA: TGCGCCAGCAGCTTAGGGGCCACGCACAATGAGCAGTTCTTC.

Points on this clonotype: A much larger clone sits a single nucleotide away, making a read error possible. V usage is TRBV20-1 and J usage is TRBJ2-2; possible D gene TRBD2, 6 bases. Trimming pared 3 bases from V and 5 bases from J, leaving 16 bases between. The CDR3 has 15 residues. The germline gives CDR1 DFQATT, CDR2 SNEGSKA (reference sequence). The CDR3 sequence is CSARSNGSFTGELFF. For the CDR3, the DNA is TGCAGTGCTAGGTCTAACGGGAGCTTTACCGGGGAGCTGTTTTTT.

This sequence joins TRBV27 and TRBJ1-5; D might be TRBD1 (6 bases). Germline-derived CDR1 and CDR2 are MNHEY and SMNVEV (reference sequence). The CDR3 has 16 residues. Trimming pared 1 base from V and 7 bases from J, leaving 17 bases between. This CDR3 is CASSLYGGGLEQPQHF. CDR3 bases: TGTGCCAGCAGTTTATACGGGGGCGGGTTAGAGCAGCCCCAGCATTTT.

This clonotype was observed a few times. The gene calls are TRBV5-6 and TRBJ2-7; the match to TRBD1 covers 7 bases. Germline CDR1 and CDR2: SGHDT and YYEEEE. This CDR3 contains 15 residues. V lost 1 base, J lost 5 bases, and 9 bases stayed unmatched. The chain's CDR3 is CASSLRTGYSHEQYF. CDR3 DNA sequence: TGTGCCAGCAGCTTGCGGACAGGATATAGCCACGAGCAGTACTTC.

This clonotype was seen a handful of times. The V call is TRBV24-1, the J call TRBJ2-1; D ambiguous. Trimming cost V 2 bases and J 4 bases, with 11 bases left between them. Germline V gene sequence: CDR1 KGHDR, CDR2 SFDVKD. This CDR3 contains 15 residues. CDR3 sequence: CATSDSVSFYNEQFF. In DNA form, the CDR3 reads TGTGCCACCAGTGATTCGGTCAGTTTTTACAATGAGCAGTTCTTC.

This clonotype was observed a few times. V is TRBV14 and J is TRBJ2-1; 11 bases agree with TRBD2. Germline CDR1 and CDR2: SGHDN and FVKESK. The CDR3 is 17 amino acids. V shed 0 bases, J shed 8 bases, and the junction held 9 bases outside the gene matches. The CDR3 DNA sequence: TGTGCCAGCAGCCAAGATCGGTTAGCGGGGGGGCTTGATGAGCAGTTCTTC. It is translated as CASSQDRLAGGLDEQFF.

The genes are TRBV7-2 and TRBJ2-3; a possible D gene is TRBD2 (7 bases). CDR1 is SGHTA and CDR2 is FQGNSA in the germline V gene. V was pared by 1 base and J by 4 bases, with 15 bases between. This CDR3 comprises 16 residues. The CDR3 DNA is TGTGCCAGCAGCTTAGTGGCAGGGAGGGGGGCAGATACGCAGTATTTT. Its translation: CASSLVAGRGADTQYF.

The rearrangement joins TRBV20-1 to TRBJ2-1, with 13 positions matching TRBD2. Germline assignment: CDR1 DFQATT and CDR2 SNEGSKA (reference sequence). V gave up 3 bases and J gave up 4 bases; unmatched junction bases: 6. The CDR3 is made up of 16 amino acids. The CDR3 region is CSARGTSGDQYNEQFF. CDR3 nucleotide sequence: TGCAGTGCTAGGGGGACTAGCGGGGACCAATACAATGAGCAGTTCTTC.

This clonotype was seen more than once but under ten times. The rearrangement joins TRBV28 to TRBJ2-7; 9 bases map to TRBD1. CDR1 and CDR2 (germline): MDHEN, SYDVKM. The CDR3 loop spans 16 amino acids. Germline trimming cut 6 bases from V and 2 bases from J; bases unmatched to any gene: 11. CDR3 in DNA: TGTGCCAGCAGCCGCAAGCGGGGACAGGGAACCTACGAGCAGTACTTC. Residues: CASSRKRGQGTYEQYF. Based on the CDR3 plus reference TRBV28 and TRBJ2-7, the full variable domain is DVKVTQSSRYLVKRTGEKVFLECVQDMDHENMFWYRQDPGLGLRLIYFSYDVKMKEKGDIPEGYSVSREKKERFSLILESASTNQTSMYLCASSRKRGQGTYEQYFGPGTRLTVT.

The chain has TRBV10-3 and TRBJ2-4, with 8 positions matching TRBD1. The CDR3 has 14 amino acids. J gave up 7 bases and V 3 bases, and 5 bases lay outside the gene matches. Germline-derived CDR1 and CDR2 are ENHRY and SYGVKD. The CDR3 DNA reads TGTGCCATCAGTGATCAGGGGGCGCCCAACATTCAGTACTTC. Its translation is CAISDQGAPNIQYF.

This clonotype was seen only a few times. The chain is built from TRBV24-1 and TRBJ2-2; D unclear. CDR1 is KGHDR and CDR2 is SFDVKD in the germline V gene. V lost 6 bases and J lost 14, with 12 bases in between. The CDR3 has 11 residues. The CDR3 DNA follows: TGTGCCACCAGTCCGACCCCCCTCCTGTTTTTT. Translated, it gives CATSPTPLLFF.

The gene calls are TRBV24-1 and TRBJ2-2, with no clear D. Germline CDR1 and CDR2: KGHDR and SFDVKD. Trimming took 2 bases from V and 7 from J, leaving 7 bases between them. The CDR3 consists of 13 residues. The CDR3 reads CATSDYRNGELFF. In nucleotides, the CDR3 is TGTGCCACCAGTGATTATCGCAACGGGGAGCTGTTTTTT.

This CDR3 reads CATSSYLNTEAFF. The CDR3, as DNA: TGTGCCACCAGCAGCTACCTGAACACTGAAGCTTTCTTT. The chain is built from TRBV15 and TRBJ1-1; no firm D call. The CDR3 is made up of 13 amino acids. Deletions cut 3 bases from V and 0 bases from J, with 5 bases between. Germline loops: CDR1 LNHNV, CDR2 YYDKDF (reference sequence).